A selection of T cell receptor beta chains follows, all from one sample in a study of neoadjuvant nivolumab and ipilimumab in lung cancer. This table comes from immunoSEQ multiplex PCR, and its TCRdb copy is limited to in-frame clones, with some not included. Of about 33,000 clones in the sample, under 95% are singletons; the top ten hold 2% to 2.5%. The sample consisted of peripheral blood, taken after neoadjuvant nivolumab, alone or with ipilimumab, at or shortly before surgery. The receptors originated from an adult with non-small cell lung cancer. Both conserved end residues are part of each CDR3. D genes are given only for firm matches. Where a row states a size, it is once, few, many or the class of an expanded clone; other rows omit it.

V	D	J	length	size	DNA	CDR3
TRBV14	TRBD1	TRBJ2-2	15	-	TGTGCCAGCAGCTTCGGGACAGGGGACACCGGGGAGCTGTTTTTT	CASSFGTGDTGELFF
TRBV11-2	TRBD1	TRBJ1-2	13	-	TGTGCCAGCAGTGGGACAGGGTTGGGTGGCTACACCTTC	CASSGTGLGGYTF
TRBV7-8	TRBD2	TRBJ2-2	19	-	TGTGCCAGCAGCTTTCGACTGACTAGAAGCGGGGTGAACACCGGGGAGCTGTTTTTT	CASSFRLTRSGVNTGELFF
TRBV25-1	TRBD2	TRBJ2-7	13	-	TGTGCCAGCAGTGAAGCGGGAGGGCAAAAGCAGTACTTC	CASSEAGGQKQYF
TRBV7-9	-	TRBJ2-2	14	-	TGTGCCAGCAGCCTAGATGGACGTACCGGGGAGCTGTTTTTT	CASSLDGRTGELFF
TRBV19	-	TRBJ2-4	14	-	TGTGCCAGTAGTTCCCGGGGCCGGGGGAACATTCAGTACTTC	CASSSRGRGNIQYF
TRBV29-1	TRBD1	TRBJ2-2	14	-	TGCAGCGCCCGACAGGGCGCGGACACCGGGGAGCTGTTTTTT	CSARQGADTGELFF
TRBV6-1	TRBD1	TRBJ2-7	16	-	TGTGCCAGCAGTGAAGCGAGGACAGGGGTTTCCTACGAGCAGTACTTC	CASSEARTGVSYEQYF
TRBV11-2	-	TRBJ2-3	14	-	TGTGCCAGCAGTTCAGAGGGCCTCACAGATACGCAGTATTTT	CASSSEGLTDTQYF
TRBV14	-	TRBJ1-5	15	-	TGTGCCAGCAGCCAAACAGCTTATAGCAATCAGCCCCAGCATTTT	CASSQTAYSNQPQHF
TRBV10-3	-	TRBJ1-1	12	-	TGTGCCATCAGGAAGGGTGGTCCTGAAGCTTTCTTT	CAIRKGGPEAFF
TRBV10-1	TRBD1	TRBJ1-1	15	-	TGCGCCAGCAGTGGGGACAGGGAAGAGAACACTGAAGCTTTCTTT	CASSGDREENTEAFF
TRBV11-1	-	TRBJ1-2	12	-	TGTGCCAGCAGCTCCGGGACCCTGGAACACACCTTC	CASSSGTLEHTF
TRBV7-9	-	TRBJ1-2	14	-	TGTGCCAGCAGCACCCGGACACCCAGCTATGGCTACACCTTC	CASSTRTPSYGYTF
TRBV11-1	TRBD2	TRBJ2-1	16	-	TGTGCCAGCAGCTTAAGAAGGCTAGCGGGAAGCAATGAGCAGTTCTTC	CASSLRRLAGSNEQFF
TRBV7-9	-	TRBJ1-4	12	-	TGTGCCAGCAGGGGTGGGGAGGAAAAACTGTTTTTT	CASRGGEEKLFF
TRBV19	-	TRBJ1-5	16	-	TGTGCCAGTAGTATAGGCGCAGGTGGGAGCAATCAGCCCCAGCATTTT	CASSIGAGGSNQPQHF
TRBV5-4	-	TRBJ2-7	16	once	TGTGCCAGCAGCTTGGACGGGCAGGGGACTGCCTACGAGCAGTACTTC	CASSLDGQGTAYEQYF
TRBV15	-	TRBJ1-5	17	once	TGTGCCACCAGCAGAGTCGCAAGTCTGGGAAGGGACCAGCCCCAGCATTTT	CATSRVASLGRDQPQHF
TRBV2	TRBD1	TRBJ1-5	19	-	TGTGCCAGCAGTGAATACAGGGCAGGGGGCCGGTCGATAAGTCAGCCCCAGCATTTT	CASSEYRAGGRSISQPQHF
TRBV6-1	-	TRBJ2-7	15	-	TGTGCCAGCAGTCGCTCCGGGCTCTCTAACTACGAGCAGTACTTC	CASSRSGLSNYEQYF
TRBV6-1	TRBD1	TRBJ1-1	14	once	TGTGCCAGCATCTTGAGACAGGGGCCGACTGAAGCTTTCTTT	CASILRQGPTEAFF
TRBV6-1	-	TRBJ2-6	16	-	TGTGCCAGCAGTGAAGTATTGGGCTCTGGGGCCAACGTCCTGACTTTC	CASSEVLGSGANVLTF
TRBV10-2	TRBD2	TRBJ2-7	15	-	TGCGCCAGCACACATCTGAGCGGGAGTAGGCACGAGCAGTACTTC	CASTHLSGSRHEQYF
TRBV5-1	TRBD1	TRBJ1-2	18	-	TGCGCCAGCAGCCGGATCTCCGGGACAGGGGGCTCGAGCTATGGCTACACCTTC	CASSRISGTGGSSYGYTF
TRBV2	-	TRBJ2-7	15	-	TGTGCCAGCAGGGGACGGGGTTTGCGCCCCTACGAGCAGTACTTC	CASRGRGLRPYEQYF
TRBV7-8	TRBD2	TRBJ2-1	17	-	TGTGCCAGCAGCTTAGCTCCGGGACTAGCGGGAGCCAATGAGCAGTTCTTC	CASSLAPGLAGANEQFF
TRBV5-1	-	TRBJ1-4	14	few	TGCGCCAGCAGCTTTTCGGGGGATAATGAAAAACTGTTTTTT	CASSFSGDNEKLFF
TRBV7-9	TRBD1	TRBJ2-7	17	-	TGTGCCAGCACTAGGGGGGGCGGGGACAGGGTTACGGACGAGCAGTACTTC	CASTRGGGDRVTDEQYF
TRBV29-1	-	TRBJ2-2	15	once	TGCAGCGTTGGAATAACACGAGAGAACACCGGGGAGCTGTTTTTT	CSVGITRENTGELFF
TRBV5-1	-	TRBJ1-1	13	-	TGCGCCAGCAGCTTGGAAGTGAACACTGAAGCTTTCTTT	CASSLEVNTEAFF
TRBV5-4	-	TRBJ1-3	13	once	TGTGCCAGCAGCTTAAGGGGGGGAAACACCATATATTTT	CASSLRGGNTIYF
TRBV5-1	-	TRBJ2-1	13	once	TGCGCCAGCAGCTTGGGACCGAACAATGAGCAGTTCTTC	CASSLGPNNEQFF
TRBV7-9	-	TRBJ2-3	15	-	TGTGCCAGCAGCCTAAAACAGGGTGTAGGAGATACGCAGTATTTT	CASSLKQGVGDTQYF
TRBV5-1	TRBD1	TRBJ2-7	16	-	TGCGCCAGCAGCTCGCGACAGGGGGAAAGCTCCTACGAGCAGTACTTC	CASSSRQGESSYEQYF
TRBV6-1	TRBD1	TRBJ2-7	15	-	TGTGCCAGCAGTGGGCAAGGACAGGGACCTTACGAGCAGTACTTC	CASSGQGQGPYEQYF
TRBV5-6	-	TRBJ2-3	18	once	TGTGCCAGCAGCTTGGGGTTGGGGCCGGGGACCCGCGGAGATACGCAGTATTTT	CASSLGLGPGTRGDTQYF
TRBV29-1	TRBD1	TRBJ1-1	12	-	TGCAGCGTTGAAAGCAGGGGGTTAGGAGCTTTCTTT	CSVESRGLGAFF
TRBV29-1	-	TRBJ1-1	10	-	TGCAGCGTTGAGAGGTTTGAAGCTTTCTTT	CSVERFEAFF